This T cell receptor beta chain was retrieved from a study of blood T cells in healthy people across ages (dated by TCRdb to the mid-2010s). Describing the broader study: In model experiments, template switching captured roughly one uniquely barcoded TCR beta cDNA molecule for every two T cells. To track age-related changes in TCR beta repertoire diversity, the study relied on deep sequencing normalized with unique cDNA molecular identifiers. The donors were divided into four age groups: young (average approximately 15 years), middle-aged (roughly 40), aged (around 59) and long-lived (82). To avoid experimental bias, donors of different ages were randomly spread across the sequencing lanes. For two donors (one aged 18 to 30 and one aged 80 or older), the study analyzed two additional independent replicas of 1 million unique cDNA reads from the same blood draw. What the study reported, not specific to this receptor: Compared with the aged group, the long-lived group had more naive CD4+ T cells, fewer expanded clones and increased TCR diversity, suggesting age selection. Since profiling was done on bulk unsorted PBMCs, naive and antigen-experienced compartments could not be conclusively compared. Estimates of total diversity based on one million sequenced T cells were considered lower bounds and underestimates. The CMV infection status of donors was not known, potentially confounding age-related changes in expanded clonotypes. A strong correlation was found between observed TCR beta diversity and the percentage of naive T cells measured by flow cytometry. Observed TCR beta diversity per million T cells fell roughly linearly with age, and a significant reduction was already apparent by age around 40.

Systemically healthy Caucasian individuals from Russia, around 38 in total and aged about 6 to 100 years, were included as donors. Around 9.8 milliliters of peripheral blood were collected from each donor into EDTA-treated Vacutainer tubes. Ficoll-Paque density-gradient centrifugation was used to isolate PBMCs, with at least 6.5 million per sample. Trizol reagent was used to extract total RNA from PBMCs, with at least 6 micrograms per sample. For every donor, an aliquot of PBMCs went through flow cytometry to measure the percentages of naive CD45RAhigh/CD27high T cells. The method was 5' RACE. Sequencer: Illumina HiSeq 2500. A second PCR of roughly 6 to 12 cycles was run with a J-beta primer mix and a sample-barcoded 5' primer. A template-switch 5' adaptor carrying 12 random nucleotides introduced a unique molecular identifier onto each TCR beta cDNA molecule. Each sample yielded at least 2.5 million CDR3-containing paired-end reads. First-strand cDNA was synthesized from all RNA with the Mint cDNA synthesis kit, primed by a TRBC-specific oligonucleotide. All cDNA was treated with uracil-DNA glycosylase and then went through a first 18-cycle PCR with the universal primers M1SS and BC2_uni_R. The published analysis was carried out like this. For normalization, 1 million high-quality reads, each with a distinct molecular identifier, were randomly selected from each sample. Instead of being binned into consensus sequences, reads with shared molecular identifiers were discarded. MiTCR, with a Q25 quality threshold and the strictest error-elimination algorithm, was used for CDR3 identification, clonotype clustering and error correction. A nonparametric unseen species model with Euler transformation was used to estimate lower-bound total TCR beta diversity. The public reads were reanalyzed by TCRdb: fastp trimming at Q25, MiXCR alignment, in-frame beta chains only. Each entry is one CDR3 protein sequence, shown with its most common DNA and genes. Clone size and V and J calls follow TCRdb, not the original study. A total of around 970,000 distinct CDR3 sequences appear in this sample, roughly 47% of them only once. Of the sample, over 20% is held by the ten largest clones.

This clonotype was found a few times. Its binding antigen is unknown. One base away there is no much larger clone; base qualities are not given. The CDR3, cysteine through phenylalanine, is 15 amino acids long. The only DNA kept is the CDR3, 45 bases in frame from the first base. V drops 3 bases and J drops 13 bases, leaving 22 bases in between. This sequence was found in a woman aged 55-75 years in good health. The chain joins TRBV12-3 or TRBV12-4 to TRBJ2-4; no D segment can be confidently identified. What was sequenced was blood. In nucleotide form, the sequence is TGTGCCAGCAGTTTGTCAGGTGGGCGGCGCCGCCGGCAGTACTTC. Its translation is CASSLSGGRRRRQYF.